This T cell receptor beta chain was profiled in a study of human versus mouse CDR3 diversity and MHC coevolution. General study findings and limits: Two of the three human donors had the lowest clonal inequality. Human CDR3s averaged more deletions and insertions than mouse CDR3s.

Assay used: immunoSEQ multiplex PCR; TCRdb lists only in-frame clones, some missing. Of about 60,000 clones in the sample, 94% were seen once. Sorting isolated naive CD4 T cells lacking CD45RO and expressing CD62L. CDR1 MNHEY and CDR2 SVGAGI come from the germline V gene. Trimming removed 6 bases at V and 7 bases at J, with 16 bases between. The CDR3 runs 14 residues. In the case of this clone: Its specificity is unknown.

Sequences were obtained from naive CD4+ T cells from blood. As for subset: CD45RO-negative CD62L-positive naive CD4 T cells. This TCR was sampled from a person in their 60s in good health. This chain links TRBV6-5 with TRBJ1-5; possible D gene TRBD1, 5 bases. CDR3 residues: CASSNDGAGQPQHF. In DNA form, the CDR3 reads TGTGCCAGCAGCAACGACGGGGCGGGACAGCCCCAGCATTTT.